The T cell receptor beta chain under discussion was sequenced for a study of T cell repertoires in cytomegalovirus infection. Across the study: Public TCR beta signatures marked donors with CMV infection and the matching HLA. General study results and limits: CMV-specific TCR beta clonotypes restricted by HLA-C were the ones dominating the ex vivo response.

The germline V gene has CDR1 GTSNPN and CDR2 SVGIG (reference sequence). The CDR3 totals 12 residues. Trimming took 5 bases from V and 3 from J, leaving 10 bases between them. MiXCR, applied by TCRdb to the reads, yields one record per CDR3 protein. The repertoire has around 320,000 distinct CDR3 sequences, 9% to 9.5% of them found once; the top ten carry about 4.5%. This clonotype turned up a few times. The antigen is undetermined. The rearrangement uses TRBV30 and TRBJ1-2, with D perhaps matching TRBD1 (5 bases). The TCR originated in a human donor in good health (CMV status not recorded). Some clones in this sample may be carry-over from other donors' samples. The sequencing input was PBMCs. The CDR3: CAWSGSDYGYTF. CDR3 bases: TGTGCCTGGTCAGGGTCGGACTATGGCTACACCTTC.